Below, one T cell receptor (beta chain) is given with its context. Some clones are missing from TCRdb's copy, which holds only in-frame ones; the method was immunoSEQ multiplex PCR. The sample holds some 63,000 clones; about 92% are singletons and the top ten take 9% to 10%. CDR3 size: 16 residues. V dropped 6 bases and J dropped 1; count of bases not matched to a gene: 5. Germline V gene sequence: CDR1 SGHTA, CDR2 FQGNSA. This sample is drawn from a study of PD-1 blockade in classical Hodgkin lymphoma. Brentuximab vedotin exposure varied, and every patient relapsed after autologous stem cell transplantation.

The clonotype comes from a human donor with classical Hodgkin lymphoma. V gene TRBV7-2 combines with J gene TRBJ2-2; TRBD2 matches at 10 bases. The sample consisted of peripheral blood mononuclear cells (PBMCs), taken at baseline. The CDR3 loop is CASSPRTSGNTGELFF. In DNA form, the CDR3 reads TGTGCCAGCAGTCCTCGGACTAGCGGGAACACCGGGGAGCTGTTTTTT. Based on the CDR3 plus reference TRBV7-2 and TRBJ2-2, the full variable domain is GAGVSQSPSNKVTEKGKDVELRCDPISGHTALYWYRQSLGQGLEFLIYFQGNSAPDKSGLPSDRFSAERTGGSVSTLTIQRTQQEDSAVYLCASSPRTSGNTGELFFGEGSRLTVL.